The T cell receptor beta chain under discussion was sequenced for a study of shared clonotypes between healthy human individuals. Study-level results: Clonotypes that were shared across a handful of donors made up approximately 5.1% of naive CD4 clonotypes. Across subsets, estimated richness was generally greater for naive than for memory populations.

This clone was recorded once. Its antigen is not identified. The genomic DNA of each subset was split evenly across several immunoSEQ plates. The assay was immunoSEQ multiplex PCR, and TCRdb's table has in-frame clones only and misses some. In the table there are around 1.9 million clones, 93% of which are singletons. Naive CD8 cells lacked CD45RO, underwent positive selection for CCR7 and left out terminally differentiated effector memory CD45RA+ cells. The V and J ends lost 5 bases and 4 bases respectively, with 14 bases between them. This CDR3 is built from 13 residues. Germline V gene lookup returns CDR1 SQVTM and CDR2 ANQGSEA.

V and J are TRBV29-1 and TRBJ1-1; no reliable D call. The TCR comes from a man between 18 and 35 years old in good health. Some clones in this sample may be carry-over from other donors' samples. Specimen: naive CD8+ T cells from PBMCs. This chain's CDR3 is CSVPLTRGTEAFF. The CDR3 DNA sequence: TGCAGCGTTCCCCTAACCCGAGGCACTGAAGCTTTCTTT.